This record concerns one TCR beta chain sequence. The sample originates from a study of blood T cell repertoires in COVID-19. This CDR3 has 15 amino acids. J was trimmed by 5 bases and V by 1 base; bases with no gene match: 6. The germline V gene has CDR1 GTSNPN and CDR2 SVGIG (reference sequence). TCRdb keeps only in-frame clones here, not all; method: immunoSEQ multiplex PCR. Of around 380,000 clones listed, roughly four fifths were seen once; the top ten hold 0.85% to 1.3%. The TCR sequence derives from a human donor with acute or convalescent COVID-19. The donor label of this sample is uncertain. The chain joins TRBV30 to TRBJ1-4; 8 bases line up with TRBD1. The sequencing input was peripheral blood. The CDR3 DNA reads as TGTGCCTGGAGTGACCCCGGGACAGGAAATGAAAAACTGTTTTTT. This codes for CAWSDPGTGNEKLFF.